Listed here are 5 T cell receptor beta chains from one sample, sequenced in a study of post-analysis software for immune sequencing data. Study results and caveats: Five TRBV segments, TRBV5-6, TRBV5-1 and TRBV20-1 among them, were found more frequent in patients than controls.

Unique molecular identifiers had been added to the TCR beta cDNA libraries. MiXCR, applied by TCRdb to the PCR reads, yields one record per CDR3 protein. The data hold 740,000 or so distinct CDR3 sequences, with approximately 53% observed a single time. These receptors have no known antigen. The sequenced sample consisted of blood. The receptor set was obtained from a girl between 5 and 17 years old with multiple sclerosis.

The V gene is TRBV20-1, the J gene TRBJ2-3, with 12 bases fitting TRBD2. V lost 5 bases to trimming and J lost 7 bases; unmatched junction nucleotides: 13. Germline loops: CDR1 DFQATT, CDR2 SNEGSKA (reference sequence). The CDR3 extends over 16 amino acids. The CDR3 nucleotides read TGCAGTGCTGCGCCTACGGGACTAGCGGGCCTCTATACGCAGTATTTT. Translating gives CSAAPTGLAGLYTQYF.

CDR3 sequence reads: CSAALPGISYNEQFF. CDR3 in DNA: TGCAGTGCTGCGCTCCCAGGGATCTCCTACAATGAGCAGTTCTTC. This sequence joins TRBV20-1 and TRBJ2-1; D perhaps matches TRBD1 (5 bases). Germline V gene sequence: CDR1 DFQATT, CDR2 SNEGSKA (reference sequence). V lost 5 bases and J lost 0, with 14 bases in between. This CDR3 has 15 amino acids.

The CDR3 protein is CASSQAISGYNEQFF. The CDR3 DNA reads as TGCGCCAGCAGCCAAGCGATTAGCGGCTACAATGAGCAGTTCTTC. The chain uses TRBV4-1 and TRBJ2-1, with a tentative D call TRBD2 (6 bases). This CDR3 is built from 15 residues. Trimming removed 1 base from V and 3 bases from J, with 10 bases in between. In germline, CDR1 is MGHRA, CDR2 YSYEKL.

In this sample, this clonotype turned up a few times. This chain links TRBV20-1 with TRBJ2-1; 7 bases align to TRBD2. The CDR3 contains 14 residues. CDR1 and CDR2 from the germline V gene are DFQATT and SNEGSKA (reference sequence). V was pared by 1 base and J by 4 bases, with 4 bases of the junction left unmatched. The CDR3 DNA is TGCAGTGCTAGAGCCCTAGCGGAGTACAATGAGCAGTTCTTC. This translates into CSARALAEYNEQFF.

A few counts support this clonotype. The CDR3, as DNA: TGTGCCAGCAGCTTAGAGTCAGGGGGTGGGAACGAGCAGTACTTC. Protein sequence: CASSLESGGGNEQYF. The rearrangement joins TRBV7-6 to TRBJ2-4, with 7 positions matching TRBD1. The J call may be faulty, since TRBJ2-7 better matches the DNA end. This CDR3 region has 15 residues. Germline CDR1 and CDR2: SGHVS and FNYEAQ.